The T cell receptor beta chain described here comes from a study of shared clonotypes between healthy human individuals. The CDR3 is 15 amino acids. V shed 2 bases and J 2 bases; nucleotides not matched to a gene: 4. Germline lookup yields CDR1 WSHSY and CDR2 SAAADI. This clone was recorded many times. Measured with immunoSEQ multiplex PCR; TCRdb has only the in-frame clones, and not every one. This sample has approximately 500,000 clones, with roughly 78% found just once. This receptor was identified in a woman aged 40 to 55 in good health. Some clones in this sample may be carry-over from other donors' samples. The V gene is TRBV10-2, the J gene TRBJ2-7, with 9 nucleotides matching TRBD1. The sample was PBMCs. CDR3 residues: CASSEPDRGPYEQYF. CDR3 in DNA: TGCGCCAGCAGTGAGCCGGACAGGGGACCCTACGAGCAGTACTTC.